This TCR beta chain was captured in a study of shared clonotypes between healthy human individuals. On the study more broadly: There were three CD4 naive, three CD4 memory, two CD8 naive and one CD8 memory plates per donor.

Findings and caveats of the study: Generation of non-shared clonotypes was less probable than generation of clonotypes shared by all four donors. In having few donors, the study represented limited genetic and exposure-history diversity.

It was across several immunoSEQ plates that each subset's genomic DNA was evenly split. The table came from immunoSEQ multiplex PCR; TCRdb's copy has only in-frame clones and leaves some out. Counted here are around 2,000,000 clones, roughly 94% occurring once; the ten biggest clones make up 0.9% to 1.3%. The junction had 12 bases not matched to a gene; V was cut back by 7 bases and J by 5 bases. Germline values: CDR1 SGHRS, CDR2 YFSETQ. The CDR3 consists of 15 residues. About this clone itself: Its antigen is unknown.

Naive CD8 cells comprised CD45RO-negative, CCR7-positively selected cells, excluding terminally differentiated effector memory CD45RA+ cells. Sequenced input: naive CD8+ T cells sorted from blood. The chain recombines TRBV5-1 with TRBJ2-7; 10 bases fit TRBD1. This TCR came from a man aged 18 to 30 in good health. The chain's CDR3 is CASAPVGTGVDEQYF. DNA for the CDR3: TGCGCCAGCGCCCCGGTTGGGACAGGGGTCGACGAGCAGTACTTC.